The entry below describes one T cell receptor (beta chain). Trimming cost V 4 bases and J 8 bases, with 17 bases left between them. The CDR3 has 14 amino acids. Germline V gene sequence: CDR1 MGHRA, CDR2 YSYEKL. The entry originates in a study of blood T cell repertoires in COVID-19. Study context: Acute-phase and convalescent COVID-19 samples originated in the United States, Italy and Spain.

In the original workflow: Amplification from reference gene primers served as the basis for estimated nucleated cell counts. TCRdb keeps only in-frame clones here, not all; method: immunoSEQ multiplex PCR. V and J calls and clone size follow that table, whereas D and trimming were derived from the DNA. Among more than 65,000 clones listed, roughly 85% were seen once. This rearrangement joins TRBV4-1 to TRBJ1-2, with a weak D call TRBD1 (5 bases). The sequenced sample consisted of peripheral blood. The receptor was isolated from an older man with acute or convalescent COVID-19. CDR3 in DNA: TGCGCCAGCAGCCGACCCCCGCGACAGAACGGCTACACCTTC. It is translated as CASSRPPRQNGYTF.